A single sample is the source of the 32 T cell receptor beta chains below, sequenced in a study of cytomegalovirus exposure and HLA in healthy donors. The PCR was carried out with 60 Vbeta primers and 13 Jbeta primers. Assay: immunoSEQ multiplex PCR; the TCRdb copy retains only in-frame clones and omits some. The sample holds approximately 180,000 clones, around 87% seen once. The sample taken for sequencing was PBMCs. These receptors originate from a woman between 18 and 29 years old in good health and CMV-seronegative.

The rearrangement uses TRBV2 and TRBJ1-4, with 8 positions matching TRBD1. Germline trimming cut 6 bases from V and 6 bases from J; bases unmatched to any gene: 0. Germline loops: CDR1 SNHLY, CDR2 FYNNEI. The CDR3 totals 12 residues. Here the CDR3 DNA reads TGTGCCAGCAGGGACAGGGATGAAAAACTGTTTTTT. It translates to CASRDRDEKLFF.

V is TRBV10-3 and J is TRBJ1-4; 10 bases map to TRBD1. Germline CDR1 is ENHRY and CDR2 is SYGVKD. The length of the CDR3 is 13 residues. The V segment lost 7 bases and the J segment 6 bases; nucleotides outside the gene matches: 2. The DNA for the CDR3 is TGTGCCATCAAGGACAGGGGGGATGAAAAACTGTTTTTT. It encodes CAIKDRGDEKLFF.

The chain has TRBV5-1 and TRBJ1-2, with TRBD1 matching over 10 bases. The CDR3 is 15 residues long. Germline V gene data show CDR1 as SGHRS and CDR2 as YFSETQ. J was trimmed by 3 bases and V by 2 bases; bases with no gene match: 4. CDR3: CASSLQGTGDYGYTF. The CDR3 region has the DNA TGCGCCAGCAGCTTACAGGGGACAGGGGACTATGGCTACACCTTC.

The rearrangement joins TRBV19 to TRBJ1-1; TRBD1 matches at 9 bases. There are 16 residues in the CDR3. Germline assignment: CDR1 LNHDA and CDR2 SQIVND (reference sequence). The ends lost 3 bases at V and 6 bases at J; junction bases unmatched: 11. CDR3 nucleotides: TGTGCCAGTAGTATGACCCCCGGGACAGGGAATTCTGAAGCTTTCTTT. It is translated as CASSMTPGTGNSEAFF. The full variable domain, rest sourced from reference TRBV19 and TRBJ1-1, is DGGITQSPKYLFRKEGQNVTLSCEQNLNHDAMYWYRQDPGQGLRLIYYSQIVNDFQKGDIAEGYSVSREKKESFPLTVTSAQKNPTAFYLCASSMTPGTGNSEAFFGQGTRLTVV.

The J gene is TRBJ2-4, the V gene TRBV6-5, with TRBD1 matching 8 bases. There are 14 residues in the CDR3. Germline assignment: CDR1 MNHEY and CDR2 SVGAGI. V dropped 2 bases and J dropped 6; count of bases not matched to a gene: 3. The CDR3: CASSYADRGNIQYF. In DNA, the CDR3 is TGTGCCAGCAGTTACGCCGACAGGGGAAACATTCAGTACTTC.

The chain joins TRBV29-1 to TRBJ1-1, with 10 positions matching TRBD1. From germline, CDR1 is SQVTM and CDR2 ANQGSEA. This CDR3 is 13 amino acids long. This chain's CDR3 is CGAGTGVATEAFF. The CDR3 DNA reads as TGCGGCGCCGGGACAGGGGTGGCCACTGAAGCTTTCTTT.

The rearrangement uses TRBV19 and TRBJ1-5; TRBD1 matches at 9 bases. In germline, CDR1 is LNHDA, CDR2 SQIVND (reference sequence). The J segment lost 6 bases and the V segment lost 3 bases, leaving 6 bases of the junction unmatched. The CDR3 runs 15 residues. CDR3 region: CASSIGDRERQPQHF. In DNA form, the CDR3 reads TGTGCCAGTAGTATTGGGGACAGGGAACGTCAGCCCCAGCATTTT.

The chain couples TRBV30 to TRBJ1-2; no firm D call. The germline V and J ends were trimmed by 8 bases and 4 bases, with 8 bases remaining between them. The germline V gene encodes CDR1 GTSNPN and CDR2 SVGIG (reference sequence). This CDR3 contains 10 residues. CDR3 DNA sequence: TGTGCCACCTACGTCTATGGCTACACCTTC. Encoded protein: CATYVYGYTF.

The J gene is TRBJ2-5, the V gene TRBV11-3; D assignment may be TRBD1 or TRBD2 (5 bases each). The closer fit of TRBJ2-7 to the DNA end suggests the J call may be wrong. Germline CDR1 SGHNT, CDR2 YENEEA. CDR3 length: 14 residues. The DNA for the CDR3 is TGTGCCAGCAGCTTTAGGTCCCCTGGGGGCGAGCAGTACTTC. Protein: CASSFRSPGGEQYF.

This chain joins TRBV6-1 and TRBJ1-1; possible D gene TRBD1, 6 bases. Germline lookup yields CDR1 MNHNS and CDR2 SASEGT. V lost 3 bases and J lost 4, with 9 bases in between. This CDR3 has 13 amino acids. The CDR3 protein is CASSETRGTEAFF. CDR3 coding DNA: TGTGCCAGCAGTGAGACCAGGGGCACTGAAGCTTTCTTT.

The chain employs TRBV30 and TRBJ1-5; possibly TRBD1 for D (6 bases). There are 13 residues in the CDR3. In germline, CDR1 is GTSNPN, CDR2 SVGIG (reference sequence). With 5 bases removed from V and 0 bases from J, the gap between germline ends came to 8 bases. This CDR3 reads CAWGQFSNQPQHF. The CDR3 nucleotides are TGTGCCTGGGGACAGTTTAGCAATCAGCCCCAGCATTTT.

This chain joins TRBV7-2 and TRBJ2-1; possibly TRBD2 for D (7 bases). There are 16 residues in the CDR3. V lost 4 bases, J lost 0 bases, and 13 bases lay in between. Germline V gene data show CDR1 as SGHTA and CDR2 as FQGNSA. CDR3 nucleotide sequence: TGTGCCAGCAGCTGGGGGGGGCAGAGCTCCTACAATGAGCAGTTCTTC. Translation gives CASSWGGQSSYNEQFF.

The J gene is TRBJ2-2, the V gene TRBV6-5, with TRBD2 as a possible D gene (5 bases). CDR3 length equals 14 residues. Trimming pared 4 bases from V and 4 bases from J, leaving 10 bases between. In germline, CDR1 is MNHEY, CDR2 SVGAGI. DNA of the CDR3: TGTGCCAGCAGTTCCCTAGCCGGCACCGGGGAGCTGTTTTTT. The encoded protein is CASSSLAGTGELFF.

This chain links TRBV5-1 with TRBJ1-4, with TRBD1 identical over 8 bases. The CDR3 length is 15 residues. Trimming took 4 bases from V and 8 from J; bases not matched to a gene: 10. Germline CDR1 SGHRS, CDR2 YFSETQ. The DNA for the CDR3 is TGCGCCAGCAGCCCATCGACAGGGGCGAGGGAAAAACTGTTTTTT. It specifies CASSPSTGAREKLFF. Full variable domain (missing parts from reference TRBV5-1 and TRBJ1-4): KAGVTQTPRYLIKTRGQQVTLSCSPISGHRSVSWYQQTPGQGLQFLFEYFSETQRNKGNFPGRFSGRQFSNSRSEMNVSTLELGDSALYLCASSPSTGAREKLFFGSGTQLSVL.

The genes are TRBV30 and TRBJ2-7; the D gene is possibly TRBD2 (5 bases). The CDR3 has 13 amino acids. Trimming stripped 0 bases from V and 3 bases from J, with 9 bases between. Germline V gene sequence: CDR1 GTSNPN, CDR2 SVGIG (reference sequence). CDR3 nucleotide sequence: TGTGCCTGGAGTGTTGGAACTAGCTACGAGCAGTACTTC. Its translation: CAWSVGTSYEQYF.

V is TRBV7-2 and J is TRBJ1-2; D is uncertain. Germline CDR1 and CDR2: SGHTA and FQGNSA. With 0 bases removed from V and 9 bases from J, the gap between germline ends came to 17 bases. The CDR3 covers 15 residues. The CDR3 nucleotides read TGTGCCAGCAGCTTAGCAACGGAGGATGTTGAGAGCTACACCTTC. This translates into CASSLATEDVESYTF.

V usage is TRBV7-2 and J usage is TRBJ1-3; 8 positions match TRBD1. Germline V lookup: CDR1 SGHTA, CDR2 FQGNSA. The CDR3 contains 16 residues. V trimming: 1 base; J trimming: 2 bases; junction bases outside the gene matches: 4. The CDR3 DNA reads as TGTGCCAGCAGCTTAGTCCCGGGACAGGCTGGAAACACCATATATTTT. It encodes CASSLVPGQAGNTIYF.

CDR3 bases: TGCAGCGCGACTAGCCCTCGCTCCTACGAGCAGTACTTC. Encoded protein: CSATSPRSYEQYF. V usage is TRBV29-1 and J usage is TRBJ2-7; 7 nucleotides match TRBD2. The CDR3 covers 13 residues. Germline CDR1 is SQVTM and CDR2 is ANQGSEA. The junction had 6 bases not matched to a gene; V was cut back by 7 bases and J by 0 bases.

The rearrangement joins TRBV28 to TRBJ2-2, with TRBD1 matching 9 bases. This CDR3 contains 17 residues. The V gene end was trimmed by 3 bases and the J gene end by 5 bases; junction bases not matched to a gene: 10. Germline assignment: CDR1 MDHEN and CDR2 SYDVKM. The CDR3 coding sequence is TGTGCCAGCAGTTTGTCCTCCGGGACAGGGTTAACCGGGGAGCTGTTTTTT. This translates into CASSLSSGTGLTGELFF.

The J gene is TRBJ2-2, the V gene TRBV30; D possibly corresponds to TRBD2 (5 bases). CDR1 is GTSNPN, CDR2 SVGIG, per germline (reference sequence). The CDR3 consists of 16 residues. Trimming pared 2 bases from V and 0 bases from J, leaving 13 bases between. The CDR3 reads CAWSPPGNANTGELFF. The CDR3 DNA sequence: TGTGCCTGGAGTCCCCCCGGGAACGCGAACACCGGGGAGCTGTTTTTT. The full variable domain, completed using reference TRBV30 and TRBJ2-2, is SQTIHQWPATLVQPVGSPLSLECTVEGTSNPNLYWYRQAAGRGLQLLFYSVGIGQISSEVPQNLSASRPQDRQFILSSKKLLLSDSGFYLCAWSPPGNANTGELFFGEGSRLTVL.

The chain employs TRBV7-6 and TRBJ1-5; 9 nucleotides match TRBD1. Looked up from germline, CDR1 is SGHVS and CDR2 is FNYEAQ. The trim removed 5 bases at V and 3 bases at J, leaving 11 bases unmatched. This CDR3 region has 17 residues. DNA for the CDR3: TGTGCCAGCAGCCTCGGACCGGGACAGGGTACCAATCAGCCCCAGCATTTT. Amino acid sequence: CASSLGPGQGTNQPQHF.

The table lists this clone with a few counts. The V call is TRBV6-4, the J call TRBJ2-3; 10 positions agree with TRBD2. The CDR3 loop spans 15 amino acids. The germline CDR1 and CDR2 sequences are MRHNA and SNTAGT. With 3 bases clipped from V and 4 bases from J, the junction kept 4 bases outside the gene matches. The CDR3 here is CASSDTSGDADTQYF. CDR3 DNA: TGTGCCAGCAGTGATACTAGCGGGGATGCAGATACGCAGTATTTT.

This chain links TRBV2 with TRBJ1-4; 9 bases align to TRBD1. This CDR3 spans 14 amino acids. V was pared by 6 bases and J by 10 bases, with 9 bases of the junction left unmatched. Germline lookup yields CDR1 SNHLY and CDR2 FYNNEI. CDR3 in amino acids: CASRAQGALVKLFF. CDR3 bases: TGTGCCAGCAGAGCACAGGGGGCTTTGGTAAAACTGTTTTTT.

The V call is TRBV6-4, the J call TRBJ1-6; the D gene is possibly TRBD1 (6 bases). The CDR3 has 16 amino acids. CDR1 is MRHNA and CDR2 is SNTAGT in the germline V gene. V shed 6 bases and J shed 6 bases, with 18 bases lying between them. The CDR3 DNA follows: TGTGCCAGCAGCCATGACATCAGGGGATCTAATTCACCCCTCCACTTT. It translates to CASSHDIRGSNSPLHF.

V usage is TRBV11-3 and J usage is TRBJ2-5; 7 bases map to TRBD1. The CDR3 has 16 amino acids. The junction had 5 bases not matched to a gene; V was cut back by 0 bases and J by 1 base. CDR1 is SGHNT, CDR2 YENEEA, per germline. The CDR3 bases are TGTGCCAGCAGCTTAGAGATGACAGGGCCCCAAGAGACCCAGTACTTC. Its translation is CASSLEMTGPQETQYF.

V gene TRBV15 combines with J gene TRBJ2-5; 8 bases are a match to TRBD2. The CDR3 has 18 amino acids. The germline gives CDR1 LNHNV, CDR2 YYDKDF (reference sequence). The trim removed 1 base at V and 1 base at J, leaving 11 bases unmatched. Written as DNA, the CDR3 is TGTGCCACCAGCAGAGGGGACGGGGGGGACCTGAGCCAAGAGACCCAGTACTTC. This encodes CATSRGDGGDLSQETQYF.

This chain's CDR3 is CASSQILGADRETQYF. The CDR3 bases are TGTGCCAGCAGCCAGATACTGGGGGCGGATAGAGAGACCCAGTACTTC. The rearrangement uses TRBV7-8 and TRBJ2-5; TRBD1 might be the D (6 bases). Germline V lookup: CDR1 SGHVS, CDR2 FQNEAQ. This CDR3 contains 16 residues. The ends were cut back, 5 bases at V and 4 bases at J, with 20 bases in the middle.

The chain employs TRBV9 and TRBJ1-1; D is ambiguous. Trimming left V 3 bases short and J 6 bases short, with 30 bases between. CDR1 is SGDLS, CDR2 YYNGEE, per germline. The CDR3 is 19 amino acids. The CDR3 protein is CASSAPPATSPFVAAEAFF. The CDR3 nucleotides are TGTGCCAGCAGCGCCCCCCCGGCGACATCTCCCTTTGTAGCGGCTGAAGCTTTCTTT.

The chain employs TRBV7-2 and TRBJ2-7, with 12 bases fitting TRBD2. The CDR3 is made up of 16 amino acids. Germline CDR1 reads SGHTA; CDR2 reads FQGNSA. The trim removed 4 bases at V and 7 bases at J, leaving 11 bases unmatched. CDR3 sequence (DNA): TGTGCCAGCAGCTCCCCCGGACTAGCGGGACGTGGTGAGCAGTACTTC. This encodes CASSSPGLAGRGEQYF. Full variable domain (remainder filled in from reference TRBV7-2 and TRBJ2-7): GAGVSQSPSNKVTEKGKDVELRCDPISGHTALYWYRQSLGQGLEFLIYFQGNSAPDKSGLPSDRFSAERTGGSVSTLTIQRTQQEDSAVYLCASSSPGLAGRGEQYFGPGTRLTVT.

The chain has TRBV14 and TRBJ2-5; D is unresolved. The V end lost 1 base, the J end lost 7 bases, and 10 bases lay between the germline ends. There are 13 residues in the CDR3. CDR1 is SGHDN and CDR2 is FVKESK in the germline V gene. The CDR3 here is CASSQVASRTQYF. The CDR3 DNA is TGTGCCAGCAGCCAAGTGGCCTCTAGGACCCAGTACTTC.

The V call is TRBV7-9, the J call TRBJ1-1; 11 nucleotides line up with TRBD1. The germline V gene encodes CDR1 SEHNR and CDR2 FQNEAQ (reference sequence). The CDR3 loop spans 15 amino acids. V trimming: 4 bases; J trimming: 4 bases; junction bases outside the gene matches: 5. The CDR3: CASSSWTGGITEAFF. CDR3 nucleotide sequence: TGTGCCAGCAGCTCCTGGACAGGGGGCATCACTGAAGCTTTCTTT. Full variable domain (outside the CDR3, taken from reference TRBV7-9 and TRBJ1-1): DTGVSQNPRHKITKRGQNVTFRCDPISEHNRLYWYRQTLGQGPEFLTYFQNEAQLEKSRLLSDRFSAERPKGSFSTLEIQRTEQGDSAMYLCASSSWTGGITEAFFGQGTRLTVV.

The sample holds one count of this clone. The chain has TRBV30 and TRBJ2-2, with 11 bases fitting TRBD2. V dropped 0 bases and J dropped 5; count of bases not matched to a gene: 5. CDR3 size: 16 residues. Germline V gene sequence: CDR1 GTSNPN, CDR2 SVGIG (reference sequence). CDR3: CAWSVRLAGGTGELFF. The CDR3 region has the DNA TGTGCCTGGAGTGTACGGCTAGCGGGAGGAACCGGGGAGCTGTTTTTT. The entire variable domain, with the rest obtained from reference TRBV30 and TRBJ2-2, is as follows: SQTIHQWPATLVQPVGSPLSLECTVEGTSNPNLYWYRQAAGRGLQLLFYSVGIGQISSEVPQNLSASRPQDRQFILSSKKLLLSDSGFYLCAWSVRLAGGTGELFFGEGSRLTVL.